This T cell receptor beta chain was sequenced in a study of cytomegalovirus exposure and HLA in healthy donors (dated by TCRdb to the late 2010s). Context from the whole study: An earlier analysis of roughly 610 of the donors reported 276 Gb of sequence data and 117 million unique TCR beta sequences obtained from 150 million to 200 million T cells. An early release covering more than 500 HLA-typed donors comprised about 290 gigabases of sequencing data and around 85 million unique TCR sequences. The genetic ancestry cluster associated with self-reported Caucasian donors included 81% of the 350 to 500 genotyped donors. The study was designed to test whether signatures of past pathogen exposure could be identified by cataloging public T cell receptors. Using immunosequencing, the study profiled T cell repertoires from approximately 700 subjects and related those repertoires to cytomegalovirus serostatus. In addition to the first cohort of roughly 670 subjects, a separate validation cohort of 100 to 150 different subjects was used. The study combined high-throughput TCR immunosequencing, statistical association of individual TCRs with disease status, and machine learning to predict cytomegalovirus infection status. A later analysis re-analyzed previously published TCR beta repertoires from 550 to 700 donors and added high-resolution HLA genotyping to study TCR occurrence patterns. In the later analysis, no new phenotypic data were used to find candidate immune exposures; instead, reliance was placed on TCR beta sequences and their occurrence across donors. In an earlier analysis of 587 of the donors, high-throughput TCR beta sequencing was used to judge whether each TCR beta V gene segment behaved as functional or pseudogenic. Donor age, sex, ethnicity and CMV serostatus were collected together with the repertoire data. Genome-wide SNP genotypes for about three fifths of the 666 donors were used in a later genetic analysis, which treated that subset as a discovery cohort. Every repertoire in the discovery cohort had been generated on one and the same sequencing platform. Both class I and class II loci were covered by HLA typing, at four-digit resolution. The number of donors typed differed by locus, with about 629-630 for A, B, C, DRB1 and DQB1, over 500 for DQA1, about 610 for DPA1, and over 400 for DPB1. Because of strong linkage in the cohort, five DR-DQ haplotypes were treated as single units for association and clustering. Among around 400 genotyped donors of the cohort, an average of roughly 230,000 unique TCR beta nucleotide sequences was sequenced per donor, of which about 20% were non-productive.

The cohort consisted of hundreds of healthy bone marrow donors. At the time of sampling, every cohort member was nominally healthy, though immune exposures that went unrecorded were likely present. The donor tested CMV seronegative and was one of the 352 seronegative cohort members. A peripheral blood sample was collected from each donor, and TCR beta sequencing was performed on peripheral blood mononuclear cells. Genomic DNA was extracted from the blood cell samples with the Qiagen DNeasy Blood Extraction Kit. As for this clone: Its antigen target is currently unknown. No much larger clone exists at a distance of one base, and base qualities are not known.

Libraries came from the immunoSEQ multiplex PCR assay. For the multiplex PCR, a mixture combining 60 forward primers for TCR Vbeta segments and 13 reverse primers for TCR Jbeta segments was used. Amplification of the CDR3 region of rearranged TCR beta genes was performed with a multiplex PCR assay on genomic DNA. The Illumina HiSeq System was used to sequence the amplified TCR beta libraries as 87-base-pair reads. In the paper's pipeline: Across the 670 or so repertoires, a later analysis counted 60 million to 90 million unique TCR beta chains, roughly 11 million of which were shared by at least two donors. A nearest-neighbor algorithm error-corrected the raw reads and collapsed the reads into unique sequences, merging closely related sequences to remove PCR and sequencing errors. V, D and J gene segments were assigned by aligning CDR3 sequences to IMGT reference sequences. For a sequence to be retained, a match of at least six nucleotides was required to both a V gene segment and a J gene segment. A rearrangement counted as productive if the CDR3 had no stop codons and remained in frame with V and J, and every other rearrangement counted as non-productive. CDR3 was defined by IMGT convention, running from the second conserved V-encoded cysteine to the conserved J-encoded phenylalanine. The earlier analysis of some 550 of the donors excluded any sequence lacking an unambiguous match to a single V gene segment. In an earlier analysis of several hundred of the donors, V segments were called functional above 56.7% productive rearrangements and were called segregating when the between-donor standard deviation exceeded 5%. To diagnose cytomegalovirus status from the catalog of TCR beta chain sequences, a statistical classification framework was built. V and J gene assignment, in a later analysis, came from comparing TCR nucleotide sequences with IMGT/GENE-DB human TR gene sequences. A later analysis assigned CDR3 sequences and most-parsimonious VDJ recombination scenarios with the TCRdist pipeline. In a later analysis, each TCR beta chain was defined by its CDR3 amino acid sequence together with its V-gene family, and reads without a unique V-gene family were excluded. A later analysis removed 592 highly shared, low-generation-probability nucleotide sequences to deal with suspected cross-contamination and a sequencing artifact. In a later analysis, a clonal expansion index was calculated for each public chain from normalized within-repertoire ranks of inferred template counts. In a later analysis, generation probabilities were computed using a VDJ recombination model fitted to out-of-frame rearrangements, and the results were checked against IGoR. Hypergeometric tests were used in a later analysis to score TCR-TCR, TCR-HLA and TCR-CMV co-occurrence, with a repertoire-size bias correction applied to the TCR pairs. To estimate false discovery rates, a later analysis permuted the HLA or CMV assignments 20 times. In a later analysis, co-occurring TCRs were grouped using DBSCAN, with TCRdist sequence similarity added in when clustering inside HLA-allele-positive subsets. For co-occurrence clustering, repertoires with fewer than 30,000 or more than 120,000 public chains were excluded, along with about five repertoires with anomalous nucleotide sharing. TCRdb limited this immuneACCESS table to in-frame rearrangements with V and J called. A share of clones is missing; checked studies link under half to unresolved V genes, and the rest is unexplained. For V, J and clone size, that table is used; D and trimming come from the DNA. Present in this sample are 130,000 to 150,000 clones, 60% to 80% of which were seen just once. Together, the top ten hold roughly 0.87% of the sample.

Counted from cysteine to phenylalanine, this CDR3 has 14 amino acids. This entry keeps only the CDR3 DNA: 42 bases, framed from base 1. CDR1 and CDR2 were assigned from the germline V gene as MNHEY and SVGAGI. V is trimmed back by 6 bases and J by 4 bases, and the junction contains 7 bases that no gene match accounts for. General study outcomes and caveats: A later analysis reported that several top co-occurrence clusters appeared linked to parvovirus B19, influenza, CMV and Epstein-Barr virus. Only TCR beta chains were sequenced in this cohort, and the absence of alpha or paired-chain data limited detectable features. Correlated functional status among segregating V segments might be attributable to linkage disequilibrium, but an unknown experimental factor could not be ruled out. In a later genetic analysis, a missense DCLRE1C variant was associated with V-gene and J-gene trimming of TCR beta chains, and the association was replicated in an independent cohort. The classifier was reported to diagnose cytomegalovirus status with high specificity and sensitivity in both the original and validation cohorts. A later genetic analysis reported fewer N-insertions in productive TCRs among donors in an Asian-associated ancestry cluster than the roughly 620-donor mean. At a false discovery rate of 0.05, a later analysis linked approximately 18,000 TCR beta sequences to specific HLA alleles. For the cohort, immune exposure information was limited to CMV serostatus. In an earlier analysis of fewer than 750 of the donors, most TCR beta V segments were observed in productive rearrangements about 87% or about 30% of the time, broadly matching IMGT annotations. According to a later analysis, TCR association rates differed among HLA loci, with DRB1 alleles showing the most associated TCRs and HLA-C alleles showing the fewest. When HLA alleles, especially DR and DQ, strongly co-occurred, TCR associations were difficult to assign to individual alleles. It was suggested by the authors that the approach could potentially be generalized to other disease states and immunological phenotypes. Most TCR sequences were seen in very few donors, while some public TCRs were found in many individuals. Some IMGT-functional V segments, including TRBV6-2 and TRBV6-3, could not be distinguished by the 87-base-pair reads and were therefore excluded. Because counts were too low, some 17 rarely observed V segments, including chromosome 9 orphons, were left out of the earlier analysis of a few hundred of the donors. Roughly uniform sequencing depth across donors was assumed in presence/absence analyses, although this assumption may not hold. A further reported finding was that TCR beta sequences accurately predicted the HLA-A and HLA-B alleles for most subjects in the first cohort. Because HLA typing was missing for some donors at each locus, association tests included only the typed subset. The study gave a list of about 150 TCR beta chains associated with cytomegalovirus. Most CMV-associated TCR beta chains appeared to be HLA-restricted in a later analysis, and the HLA associations seemed to be driven largely by CMV exposure. In a later analysis, HLA-associated TCR beta chains were found to be more clonally expanded and to have lower generation probabilities than equally common non-associated chains. In vitro tests confirmed that three of the cytomegalovirus-associated TCR beta chains recognize cytomegalovirus antigens. The sequencing pipeline was judged likely to have produced a cluster of highly shared sequence variants as a technical artifact.

The receptor comes from a man aged 18 to 29 in good health and CMV-seronegative. Recombination linked TRBV6-5 to TRBJ1-2, with 8 bases matching TRBD1. The specimen sequenced was PBMCs. The sequenced DNA: TGTGCCAGCAGCCCACCGGGACAGGTCTATGGCTACACCTTC. It specifies CASSPPGQVYGYTF.